Sequencing of this TCR beta chain was carried out in a study of blood T cells in healthy people across ages. Study-level points and caveats: More naive CD4+ cells and higher diversity marked long-lived donors relative to aged donors.

Isolation of PBMCs gave at least 6 million cells per sample. Trimming cost V 0 bases and J 3 bases, with 12 bases left between them. Looked up from germline, CDR1 is MGHRA and CDR2 is YSYEKL. This CDR3 has 15 amino acids. Comment on this clonotype: The antigen remains undetermined.

It was with a sample-barcoded 5' primer and a J-beta primer mix that a second PCR of about 6 to 12 cycles was run. MiXCR was run by TCRdb on the 5' RACE reads, yielding one entry per CDR3 protein. The sample contains about a million distinct CDR3 sequences, about 53% of which appear only once. V usage is TRBV4-1 and J usage is TRBJ2-7; D unclear. Sequenced material: blood. This TCR derives from a woman between 55 and 75 years old in good health. CDR3 DNA sequence: TGCGCCAGCAGCCAAGATCCCAGTTATTTCTACGAGCAGTACTTC. As protein: CASSQDPSYFYEQYF.